The clone carrying this T cell receptor beta chain is large by share. The assay was immunoSEQ multiplex PCR, and TCRdb's table has in-frame clones only and misses some. The sample has roughly 24,000 clones, 69% seen once. These data come from a study of tumor-infiltrating lymphocytes in localized non-small cell lung cancer. CDR3 length: 11 amino acids. Trimming left V 4 bases short and J 1 base short, with 1 base between. Germline CDR1 is MGHDK and CDR2 is SYGVNS. The chain couples TRBV25-1 to TRBJ1-2, with D unresolved. The sample consisted of lung tumor tissue. The TCR sequence derives from a human donor with non-small cell lung cancer. This chain's CDR3 is CASSGNYGYTF. In nucleotides, the CDR3 is TGTGCCAGCAGTGGTAACTATGGCTACACCTTC.